The source of this T cell receptor beta chain is a study of vaccination and CD4 T cells after COVID-19. Background on the study: Post-vaccination specimens were collected at a median of approximately 72 days following dose two (range 14 to 241). Spike peptides, overlapping and drawn from SARS-CoV-2, HCoV-NL63, HCoV-OC43 and HCoV-229E, were used to stimulate cells.

Concerning this clonotype: Its antigen is still unknown.

Treatment noted: approximately nine-day PBMC culture with coronavirus spike peptide pools or control peptides (ViraFEST assay). Per well, approximately 2.1 million PBMCs were cultured in the presence of around 9.1 IU/ml IL-2 and 9.5 to 10 ug/ml peptide pools. The Oncomine TCR Beta short-read assay sequenced DNA from cultured CD4+ T cells. Genomic DNA was drawn out of CD4+ T cells grown in culture. TCRdb redid the calling of the PCR reads with MiXCR, one entry per CDR3 protein. The data show some 10,000 distinct CDR3 sequences, 65% to 80% seen once. Trimming took 2 bases from V and 4 from J, leaving 8 bases between them. The CDR3 is made up of 13 amino acids. Germline CDR1 and CDR2: SGHNT and YENEEA.

The V gene is TRBV11-3, the J gene TRBJ1-1, with D hard to call. Source material: CD4+ T cells from blood, cultured in vitro. The TCR comes from a human donor who had recovered from COVID-19. DNA of the CDR3: TGTGCCAGCAGCTTAATGTACAGCACTGAAGCTTTCTTT. It specifies CASSLMYSTEAFF.